The 24 T cell receptor beta chains reported below all come from one sample, sequenced in a study of blood T cell repertoires in COVID-19. Profiled with immunoSEQ multiplex PCR; TCRdb holds only in-frame clones, not every one. The sample lists about 87,000 clones, roughly 86% occurring once. The sequenced material came from peripheral blood. Receptors were obtained from a man between 35 and 55 years old with acute or convalescent COVID-19.

V is TRBV27 and J is TRBJ1-5, with D perhaps matching TRBD1 (6 bases). CDR1 is MNHEY, CDR2 SMNVEV, per germline (reference sequence). V was trimmed by 2 bases and J by 4 bases, leaving 9 bases between them. This CDR3 is 14 amino acids long. The CDR3 DNA reads TGTGCCAGCAGTTTAAACAGGGAGAATCAGCCCCAGCATTTT. Translation gives CASSLNRENQPQHF.

The rearrangement uses TRBV9 and TRBJ2-2; no definite D call. There are 14 residues in the CDR3. From germline, CDR1 is SGDLS and CDR2 YYNGEE. V lost 0 bases and J 6 bases, leaving 9 bases between the germline ends. CDR3 loop: CASSVDSVAGELFF. In DNA, the CDR3 is TGTGCCAGCAGCGTAGATAGTGTCGCCGGGGAGCTGTTTTTT.

DNA for the CDR3: TGTGCCAGCAGTCCAAGCGGGGGGGCCGGAGATACGCAGTATTTT. Translation: CASSPSGGAGDTQYF. The chain carries TRBV5-4 and TRBJ2-3; 10 bases fit TRBD2. The V segment lost 5 bases and the J segment 5 bases; nucleotides outside the gene matches: 8. Germline V gene sequence: CDR1 SGHNT, CDR2 YYREEE (reference sequence). CDR3 size: 15 residues.

This clone was recorded a few times. This chain links TRBV18 with TRBJ1-5; D uncertain. Germline V gene lookup returns CDR1 KGHSH and CDR2 LQKENI. The CDR3 has 13 residues. Trimming cost V 2 bases and J 2 bases, with 4 bases left between them. CDR3 sequence (DNA): TGTGCCAGCTCACCAGCGGGCAATCAGCCCCAGCATTTT. This encodes CASSPAGNQPQHF.

This chain uses TRBV5-1 with TRBJ2-1; 9 positions agree with TRBD1. With V trimmed by 6 bases and J by 1 base, 8 bases remained unmatched. Germline assignment: CDR1 SGHRS and CDR2 YFSETQ. The CDR3 covers 16 residues. The CDR3 loop reads CASTPTGTGSYNEQFF. DNA for the CDR3: TGCGCCAGCACCCCTACCGGGACAGGGTCCTACAATGAGCAGTTCTTC.

The gene calls are TRBV7-9 and TRBJ2-5; D is perhaps TRBD1 (6 bases). Germline V gene data show CDR1 as SEHNR and CDR2 as FQNEAQ (reference sequence). The ends were cut back, 0 bases at V and 5 bases at J, with 10 bases in the middle. This CDR3 contains 14 residues. CDR3 nucleotide sequence: TGTGCCAGCAGCTTAGCCTGGGGGCCCGAGACCCAGTACTTC. This sequence encodes CASSLAWGPETQYF.

This chain joins TRBV2 and TRBJ2-1; tentatively, D is TRBD2 (5 bases). Germline CDR1 is SNHLY and CDR2 is FYNNEI. This CDR3 is 14 amino acids long. V was cut by 7 bases and J by 0 bases, with 10 bases left in between. The CDR3 spells CASIAYASYNEQFF. CDR3 in DNA: TGTGCCAGCATAGCGTATGCCTCCTACAATGAGCAGTTCTTC.

This chain uses TRBV7-9 with TRBJ2-3; no clear D. Looked up from germline, CDR1 is SEHNR and CDR2 is FQNEAQ (reference sequence). The V end was cut by 3 bases, the J end by 2 bases, with 6 bases between. The CDR3 extends over 13 amino acids. CDR3 DNA sequence: TGTGCCAGCAGCTTGAGTCTCACAGATACGCAGTATTTT. It specifies CASSLSLTDTQYF.

This chain joins TRBV15 and TRBJ1-3; D may be TRBD1 (5 bases). Germline CDR1 LNHNV, CDR2 YYDKDF (reference sequence). The CDR3 spans 17 residues. V was cut by 0 bases and J by 2 bases, with 14 bases left in between. The CDR3, as DNA: TGTGCCACCAGCAGAGATTGGGGCACAGGTGCTGGAAACACCATATATTTT. This encodes CATSRDWGTGAGNTIYF.

The CDR3 sequence: CAWRPGNTEAFF. CDR3 DNA: TGTGCCTGGAGACCGGGGAACACTGAAGCTTTCTTT. The chain joins TRBV30 to TRBJ1-1; D gene unclear. Trimming pared 3 bases from V and 1 base from J, leaving 6 bases between. In germline, CDR1 is GTSNPN, CDR2 SVGIG (reference sequence). The CDR3 spans 12 residues. Variable domain in full (rest from reference TRBV30 and TRBJ1-1): SQTIHQWPATLVQPVGSPLSLECTVEGTSNPNLYWYRQAAGRGLQLLFYSVGIGQISSEVPQNLSASRPQDRQFILSSKKLLLSDSGFYLCAWRPGNTEAFFGQGTRLTVV.

The rearrangement joins TRBV19 to TRBJ1-2; 9 nucleotides agree with TRBD1. The CDR3 has 14 residues. The V gene's germline CDR1 is LNHDA and CDR2 SQIVND (reference sequence). V dropped 3 bases and J dropped 7; count of bases not matched to a gene: 6. The CDR3 loop is CASSIKTTGGGYTF. The CDR3 coding sequence is TGTGCCAGTAGTATCAAAACGACAGGGGGTGGCTACACCTTC.

The chain recombines TRBV6-6 with TRBJ1-2; 9 positions match TRBD1. The CDR3 loop spans 15 amino acids. V lost 0 bases and J lost 8; bases outside the gene matches: 7. Germline V gene data show CDR1 as MNHNY and CDR2 as SVGAGI (reference sequence). This CDR3 reads CASSYSTGGFEGYTF. CDR3 in DNA: TGTGCCAGCAGTTACTCGACAGGGGGATTTGAGGGCTACACCTTC.

The CDR3 DNA reads as TGCGCCAGCAGCCAAGAACGGGATCTCTCTGGAAACACCATATATTTT. Protein sequence: CASSQERDLSGNTIYF. This chain connects TRBV4-3 to TRBJ1-3; no clear D gene. This CDR3 is 16 amino acids long. Germline CDR1 is LGHNA and CDR2 is YSLEER. V gave up 0 bases and J gave up 0 bases, with 9 bases separating them.

The rearrangement uses TRBV19 and TRBJ1-1; 7 positions match TRBD1. Trimming removed 5 bases from V and 4 bases from J; junction bases left unmatched: 7. The CDR3 spans 14 residues. CDR1 and CDR2 (germline): LNHDA, SQIVND (reference sequence). For the CDR3, the DNA is TGTGCCAGTAGTGGGACGAGGGGGCTCACTGAAGCTTTCTTT. Its translation: CASSGTRGLTEAFF. Based on the CDR3 plus reference TRBV19 and TRBJ1-1, the full variable domain is DGGITQSPKYLFRKEGQNVTLSCEQNLNHDAMYWYRQDPGQGLRLIYYSQIVNDFQKGDIAEGYSVSREKKESFPLTVTSAQKNPTAFYLCASSGTRGLTEAFFGQGTRLTVV.

This chain links TRBV7-2 with TRBJ2-2; no clear D gene. V was trimmed by 5 bases and J by 2 bases, leaving 6 bases between them. The CDR3 loop spans 13 amino acids. Germline V lookup: CDR1 SGHTA, CDR2 FQGNSA. This CDR3 is CASSPYNTGELFF. Here the CDR3 DNA reads TGTGCCAGCAGCCCCTATAACACCGGGGAGCTGTTTTTT.

This clone was seen only a few times. The chain joins TRBV19 to TRBJ2-5; 9 nucleotides agree with TRBD1. The V and J ends lost 4 bases and 2 bases, in that order; junction bases with no gene match: 2. CDR3 length: 14 amino acids. The V gene's germline CDR1 is LNHDA and CDR2 SQIVND (reference sequence). The CDR3 protein is CASSKQGAQETQYF. The CDR3 nucleotides read TGTGCCAGTAGTAAACAGGGGGCTCAAGAGACCCAGTACTTC.

This chain joins TRBV5-3 and TRBJ2-2, with a tentative D call TRBD1 (6 bases). TRBV5-3 is marked as an open reading frame, function uncertain. Trimming removed 1 base at V and 5 bases at J, with 9 bases between. This CDR3 is built from 14 residues. CDR3 sequence: CARSLQGCTGELFF. CDR3 DNA sequence: TGTGCCAGAAGCTTGCAGGGGTGTACCGGGGAGCTGTTTTTT.

V usage is TRBV14 and J usage is TRBJ1-2; TRBD1 matches at 7 bases. Germline values: CDR1 SGHDN, CDR2 FVKESK. CDR3 length: 16 residues. With 0 bases clipped from V and 4 bases from J, the junction kept 8 bases outside the gene matches. The CDR3 loop reads CASSQEMGQLPYGYTF. In DNA form, the CDR3 reads TGTGCCAGCAGCCAAGAAATGGGACAGTTGCCCTATGGCTACACCTTC.

The chain carries TRBV2 and TRBJ2-3, with 12 bases fitting TRBD2. There are 16 residues in the CDR3. V shed 7 bases and J 9 bases; nucleotides not matched to a gene: 14. CDR1 is SNHLY and CDR2 is FYNNEI in the germline V gene. CDR3 sequence: CASINGLAGGYSTQYF. The CDR3 DNA sequence: TGTGCCAGCATAAACGGGCTAGCGGGAGGGTATAGCACGCAGTATTTT. Full variable domain (remainder filled in from reference TRBV2 and TRBJ2-3): EPEVTQTPSHQVTQMGQEVILRCVPISNHLYFYWYRQILGQKVEFLVSFYNNEISEKSEIFDDQFSVERPDGSNFTLKIRSTKLEDSAMYFCASINGLAGGYSTQYFGPGTRLTVL.

The CDR3 DNA follows: TGTGCCAGCAGCTTTTCACAGGGGGACTACGAGCAGTACTTC. Encoded protein: CASSFSQGDYEQYF. The genes are TRBV5-4 and TRBJ2-7; 8 bases line up with TRBD1. Germline-derived CDR1 and CDR2 are SGHNT and YYREEE (reference sequence). The CDR3 spans 14 residues. V gave up 2 bases and J gave up 3 bases; unmatched junction bases: 4.

This clone was recorded once. V usage is TRBV1 and J usage is TRBJ1-3. TRBV1 is termed a pseudogene. The CDR3 has 16 residues. The CDR3 nucleotides read TGCACCAGCAGCCAAATCCGAGCCTCCTCTGGAAACACCATATATTTT. Its translation: CTSSQIRASSGNTIYF.

Note on this clone: The junction differs from germline at one of its ends, possibly a read error. The chain employs TRBV5-6 and TRBJ2-1, with D possibly matching TRBD2 (6 bases). Germline loops: CDR1 SGHDT, CDR2 YYEEEE. The CDR3 has 11 amino acids. CDR3: CASSSWGLQVF. Here the CDR3 DNA reads TGTGCCAGCAGTTCCTGGGGACTCCAAGTCTTC.

This rearrangement joins TRBV30 to TRBJ1-6, with D perhaps matching TRBD1 (6 bases). The CDR3 has 15 residues. From germline, CDR1 is GTSNPN and CDR2 SVGIG (reference sequence). V dropped 2 bases and J dropped 9 bases, with 17 bases sitting between them. The chain's CDR3 is CAWSSLRGAISPLHF. The CDR3 nucleotides are TGTGCCTGGAGTAGCTTACGGGGGGCCATTTCACCCCTCCACTTT. Full variable domain (rest looked up from reference TRBV30 and TRBJ1-6): SQTIHQWPATLVQPVGSPLSLECTVEGTSNPNLYWYRQAAGRGLQLLFYSVGIGQISSEVPQNLSASRPQDRQFILSSKKLLLSDSGFYLCAWSSLRGAISPLHFGNGTRLTVT.

This chain connects TRBV6-2 or TRBV6-3 to TRBJ2-7; a weak D match, TRBD2 (5 bases). Per germline, CDR1 MNHEY and CDR2 SVGEGT. This CDR3 region has 15 residues. Deletions cut 2 bases from V and 2 bases from J, with 13 bases between. The CDR3 nucleotides read TGTGCCAGCAGTTACCCCGCGAGGGTTACCTACGAGCAGTACTTC. This sequence encodes CASSYPARVTYEQYF.